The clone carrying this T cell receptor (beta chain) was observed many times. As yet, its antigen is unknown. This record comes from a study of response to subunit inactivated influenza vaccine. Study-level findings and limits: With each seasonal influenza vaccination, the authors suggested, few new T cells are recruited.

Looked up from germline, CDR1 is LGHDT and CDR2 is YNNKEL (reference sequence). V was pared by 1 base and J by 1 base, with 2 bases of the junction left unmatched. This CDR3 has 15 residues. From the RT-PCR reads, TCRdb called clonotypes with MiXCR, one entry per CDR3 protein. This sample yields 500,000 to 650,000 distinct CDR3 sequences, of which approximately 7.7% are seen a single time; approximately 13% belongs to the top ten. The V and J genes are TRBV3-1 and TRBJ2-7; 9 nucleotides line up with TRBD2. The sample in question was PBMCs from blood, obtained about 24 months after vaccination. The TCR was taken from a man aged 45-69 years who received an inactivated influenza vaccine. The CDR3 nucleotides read TGTGCCAGCAGCCAAGCGGGACTAGCATCCTACGAGCAGTACTTC. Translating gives CASSQAGLASYEQYF.